The 15 T cell receptor beta chains below were found in one sample sequenced in a study of early T cells in non-severe SARS-CoV-2 infection. TCRdb called the 5' RACE reads again in MiXCR, with one record for every CDR3 protein. The sample includes some 87,000 distinct CDR3 sequences, about an eighth of them seen just once. The sample was whole blood. The receptors were sampled from an adult who was a healthcare worker with PCR-confirmed SARS-CoV-2 infection or an uninfected control (not recorded which).

This clonotype has a handful of counts. The rearrangement joins TRBV29-1 to TRBJ2-1; TRBD1 or TRBD2 may be the D gene (5 bases each). The germline V gene encodes CDR1 SQVTM and CDR2 ANQGSEA. V shed 5 bases and J shed 8 bases, with 22 bases lying between them. The CDR3 has 15 residues. The CDR3 here is CSVSPPGRVRDEQFF. In DNA form, the CDR3 reads TGCAGCGTTTCCCCCCCGGGGCGGGTTCGGGATGAGCAGTTCTTC.

This clonotype was counted at least ten times. The chain carries TRBV29-1 and TRBJ2-1; 11 nucleotides match TRBD2. This CDR3 spans 14 amino acids. Germline V gives CDR1 SQVTM, CDR2 ANQGSEA. V trimming: 3 bases; J trimming: 8 bases; junction bases outside the gene matches: 6. The CDR3: CSVDPSGGSDEQFF. CDR3 nucleotide sequence: TGCAGCGTTGACCCTAGCGGGGGGTCGGATGAGCAGTTCTTC.

The chain uses TRBV29-1 and TRBJ2-3, with TRBD2 matching 8 bases. V lost 6 bases and J lost 3; bases outside the gene matches: 11. Germline V gene sequence: CDR1 SQVTM, CDR2 ANQGSEA. The CDR3 has 15 amino acids. In nucleotides, the CDR3 is TGCAGCGTCCAGGGGACCCAGCGGGGGACAGATACGCAGTATTTT. It codes for CSVQGTQRGTDTQYF.

Comment on this clonotype: A much larger clone lies one base from this, so it may be a read error. This rearrangement joins TRBV29-1 to TRBJ2-1, with 12 bases fitting TRBD2. Germline loops: CDR1 SQVTM, CDR2 ANQGSEA. The CDR3 sequence is 15 residues long. The CDR3 DNA is TGCAGCGTCCCGACCCGAGGACTAGCGGGGAGCGAGCAGTCCTTC. Its protein product is CSVPTRGLAGSEQSF.

The count of this clonotype is one. The chain is built from TRBV6-2 or TRBV6-3 and TRBJ2-6; D is perhaps TRBD1 (6 bases). Trimming left V 6 bases short and J 0 bases short, with 15 bases between. Germline CDR1 MNHEY, CDR2 SVGEGT. The CDR3 has 17 amino acids. The CDR3 nucleotides are TGTGCCAGCAGGACCGGGACAAAGCTCTCTGGGGCCAACGTCCTGACTTTC. Its protein product is CASRTGTKLSGANVLTF.

This clonotype was counted ten times or more. The chain carries TRBV6-1 and TRBJ1-4; D is possibly TRBD1 (5 bases). V lost 6 bases and J 7 bases, leaving 15 bases between the germline ends. The CDR3 has 14 amino acids. The germline gives CDR1 MNHNS, CDR2 SASEGT. The CDR3 sequence is CASSYGQGVEKLFF. CDR3 sequence (DNA): TGTGCCAGCAGCTACGGCCAGGGAGTTGAAAAACTGTTTTTT.

This clonotype was seen at least ten times. The V and J genes are TRBV7-9 and TRBJ2-7; D unresolved. The germline gives CDR1 SEHNR, CDR2 FQNEAQ (reference sequence). V was pared by 6 bases and J by 2 bases, with 11 bases between. This CDR3 comprises 13 residues. The CDR3 sequence is CASRSGSTYEQYF. For the CDR3, the DNA is TGTGCCAGCAGGTCCGGTTCAACCTACGAGCAGTACTTC.

This clonotype came up a few times. V and J are TRBV10-3 and TRBJ2-2; the D gene is possibly TRBD2 (5 bases). The CDR3 runs to 15 residues. V shed 3 bases and J shed 3 bases, with 11 bases lying between them. CDR1 and CDR2 (germline): ENHRY, SYGVKD. CDR3 protein: CAISDGSGYTGELFF. Here the CDR3 DNA reads TGTGCCATCAGTGACGGATCGGGGTACACCGGGGAGCTGTTTTTT.

The gene calls are TRBV20-1 and TRBJ2-3; TRBD1 matches 7 bases. V dropped 5 bases and J dropped 0; count of bases not matched to a gene: 5. The CDR3 is made up of 14 amino acids. The germline gives CDR1 DFQATT, CDR2 SNEGSKA (reference sequence). As DNA, the CDR3 is TGCAGTGCTGGGGGACAGCCTAGCACAGATACGCAGTATTTT. This encodes CSAGGQPSTDTQYF.

V usage is TRBV11-2 and J usage is TRBJ2-1, with a possible D match to TRBD2 (5 bases). Germline lookup yields CDR1 SGHAT and CDR2 FQNNGV. V shed 4 bases and J shed 4 bases, with 14 bases lying between them. The CDR3 covers 15 residues. CDR3 loop: CASSYDYNDYNEQFF. CDR3 coding DNA: TGTGCCAGCAGCTACGACTATAATGATTACAATGAGCAGTTCTTC.

The chain has TRBV5-6 and TRBJ2-2; D remains unclear. This CDR3 spans 14 amino acids. Germline CDR1 reads SGHDT; CDR2 reads YYEEEE. V was pared by 0 bases and J by 6 bases, with 9 bases between. The CDR3 DNA sequence: TGTGCCAGCAGCTTGGTGGCGTATCCCGGGGAGCTGTTTTTT. It specifies CASSLVAYPGELFF. Based on the CDR3 plus reference TRBV5-6 and TRBJ2-2, the full variable domain is DAGVTQSPTHLIKTRGQQVTLRCSPKSGHDTVSWYQQALGQGPQFIFQYYEEEERQRGNFPDRFSGHQFPNYSSELNVNALLLGDSALYLCASSLVAYPGELFFGEGSRLTVL.

This chain uses TRBV29-1 with TRBJ2-1, with D perhaps matching TRBD1 (5 bases). The CDR3 contains 13 residues. Trimming took off 0 bases at V and 7 bases at J, with 10 bases between the two ends. Germline loops: CDR1 SQVTM, CDR2 ANQGSEA. The CDR3 reads CSVEEAGQNEQFF. The CDR3 DNA reads TGCAGCGTTGAAGAGGCAGGGCAAAATGAGCAGTTCTTC.

A few counts support this clonotype. The chain employs TRBV7-2 and TRBJ1-2; 9 nucleotides align to TRBD1. The CDR3 has 14 residues. The germline V gene has CDR1 SGHTA and CDR2 FQGNSA. The trim removed 5 bases at V and 6 bases at J, leaving 7 bases unmatched. DNA for the CDR3: TGTGCCAGCAGCCCACTAGGGACAGGGAATGGCTACACCTTC. Amino acid sequence: CASSPLGTGNGYTF.

This clonotype was seen many times. The chain is built from TRBV9 and TRBJ2-1, with D perhaps assigned TRBD1 or TRBD2 (5 bases each). Trimming left V 5 bases short and J 3 bases short, with 21 bases between. The CDR3 contains 17 residues. The germline V gene has CDR1 SGDLS and CDR2 YYNGEE. CDR3 sequence (DNA): TGTGCCAGCAGTTGGGGCACGCCGGGGCGAAACTACAATGAGCAGTTCTTC. Translation: CASSWGTPGRNYNEQFF.

This clonotype appeared a few times. CDR3: CASSEGGTPYNEQFF. DNA for the CDR3: TGTGCCAGCAGTGAGGGCGGGACGCCTTATAATGAGCAGTTCTTC. J is TRBJ2-1 and V is TRBV2; a weak D match, TRBD2 (6 bases). Trimming removed 3 bases at V and 7 bases at J, with 16 bases between. The germline V gene has CDR1 SNHLY and CDR2 FYNNEI. The CDR3 has 15 residues.